This T cell receptor (beta chain) was recovered during a study of blood T cell repertoires in COVID-19. Turning to the study itself: Italy, Spain and the United States were the sources of the convalescent and acute COVID-19 samples. The cDNA or gDNA used as material had been derived from T cells, B-cell-depleted T cells, or PBMCs.

Germline CDR1 and CDR2: SNHLY and FYNNEI. The CDR3 totals 15 residues. V shed 5 bases, J shed 6 bases, and the junction held 8 bases outside the gene matches. In the authors' workflow: Reference gene primer amplification in the assay estimated nucleated cell counts. Some clones are missing from TCRdb's copy, which holds only in-frame ones; the method was immunoSEQ multiplex PCR. The V and J calls and clone size were taken over from that table, and D and trimming were inferred from the DNA. The sample includes roughly 190,000 clones, 80% to 85% seen only once; the top ten take around 2.4%. This receptor was taken from a human donor with acute or convalescent COVID-19. The donor label of this sample is uncertain. The gene calls are TRBV2 and TRBJ1-5, with 9 bases matching TRBD1. Sequencing input: peripheral blood. In nucleotides, the CDR3 is TGTGCCAGCAGTACAACAGGGGGCGCAGGTCAGCCCCAGCATTTT. Protein product: CASSTTGGAGQPQHF.